Below, 23 T cell receptor beta chains from the same sample are listed, as sequenced in a study of technical replicates of blood from several donors. Profiled with immunoSEQ multiplex PCR; TCRdb holds only in-frame clones, not every one. The table shows almost 55,000 clones, with less than 95% occurring only once. Sequenced input: T cells isolated from PBMCs. The origin of the receptors is a human donor in good health.

CDR3 DNA: TGTGCCAGCAGCTTGACAGGATTTGGTCAGCCCCAGCATTTT. Translation gives CASSLTGFGQPQHF. This chain links TRBV7-9 with TRBJ1-5, with a weak D call TRBD1 (6 bases). Germline V lookup: CDR1 SEHNR, CDR2 FQNEAQ (reference sequence). The CDR3 has 14 amino acids. V lost 3 bases, J lost 6 bases, and 12 bases lay in between.

The chain employs TRBV5-1 and TRBJ1-5; possible D gene TRBD1, 6 bases. CDR3 size: 15 residues. Germline V CDR1 and CDR2: SGHRS, YFSETQ. The V end was cut by 0 bases, the J end by 3 bases, with 10 bases between. The CDR3 DNA is TGCGCCAGCAGCTTGGACGGGACACCCAATCAGCCCCAGCATTTT. Its translation is CASSLDGTPNQPQHF.

The DNA of the CDR3 is TGTGCCAGCAGCTTAGAACGCCGGTATCTGTACTTC. Translated, it gives CASSLERRYLYF. This sequence joins TRBV7-9 and TRBJ2-7; D unclear. CDR1 is SEHNR, CDR2 FQNEAQ, per germline (reference sequence). The CDR3 spans 12 residues. Between the trimmed V and J ends, which lost 1 base and 12 bases, there was a span of 13 bases.

V usage is TRBV28 and J usage is TRBJ1-1, with D possibly matching TRBD1 (5 bases). This CDR3 spans 14 amino acids. The germline CDR1 and CDR2 sequences are MDHEN and SYDVKM. V was clipped by 3 bases and J by 1 base, with 9 bases between them. CDR3 sequence: CASSFRVGNTEAFF. For the CDR3, the DNA is TGTGCCAGCAGTTTCAGGGTTGGGAACACTGAAGCTTTCTTT. Variable domain in full (rest from reference TRBV28 and TRBJ1-1): DVKVTQSSRYLVKRTGEKVFLECVQDMDHENMFWYRQDPGLGLRLIYFSYDVKMKEKGDIPEGYSVSREKKERFSLILESASTNQTSMYLCASSFRVGNTEAFFGQGTRLTVV.

This sequence joins TRBV11-2 and TRBJ2-2, with 8 bases that match TRBD1. The CDR3 has 17 residues. Germline loops: CDR1 SGHAT, CDR2 FQNNGV. V dropped 1 base and J dropped 8; count of bases not matched to a gene: 12. The CDR3 sequence: CASSLGGQAEFSGELFF. In DNA, the CDR3 is TGTGCCAGCAGCTTAGGGGGACAGGCTGAATTTTCTGGGGAGCTGTTTTTT. Variable domain in full (rest from reference TRBV11-2 and TRBJ2-2): EAGVAQSPRYKIIEKRQSVAFWCNPISGHATLYWYQQILGQGPKLLIQFQNNGVVDDSQLPKDRFSAERLKGVDSTLKIQPAKLEDSAVYLCASSLGGQAEFSGELFFGEGSRLTVL.

The chain joins TRBV28 to TRBJ1-2, with TRBD1 matching over 12 bases. The CDR3 sequence is 17 residues long. The V segment lost 1 base and the J segment 3 bases; nucleotides outside the gene matches: 6. CDR1 and CDR2 from the germline V gene are MDHEN and SYDVKM. The CDR3 coding sequence is TGTGCCAGCAGTTTATTGGGGGGACAGGGGGCTCACTATGGCTACACCTTC. This sequence encodes CASSLLGGQGAHYGYTF.

The CDR3 loop is CASSMYATGAKNIQYF. The DNA of the CDR3 is TGTGCCAGCAGCATGTACGCGACAGGGGCCAAAAACATTCAGTACTTC. The V call is TRBV7-6, the J call TRBJ2-4; TRBD1 matches at 7 bases. The CDR3 is 16 residues long. V lost 5 bases, J lost 1 base, and 8 bases stayed unmatched. Germline CDR1 reads SGHVS; CDR2 reads FNYEAQ.

The V and J genes are TRBV6-5 and TRBJ2-1, with 7 positions matching TRBD2. This CDR3 contains 14 residues. With 4 bases clipped from V and 8 bases from J, the junction kept 8 bases outside the gene matches. Germline CDR1 is MNHEY and CDR2 is SVGAGI. The CDR3, as DNA: TGTGCCAGCAGTTCACAGGCGGGAGTTTATGAGCAGTTCTTC. It encodes CASSSQAGVYEQFF.

This chain connects TRBV5-1 to TRBJ2-6; TRBD1 matches 7 bases. The germline V gene has CDR1 SGHRS and CDR2 YFSETQ. The V gene end was trimmed by 4 bases and the J gene end by 2 bases; junction bases not matched to a gene: 3. This CDR3 has 15 residues. This CDR3 reads CASSTDRAGANVLTF. For the CDR3, the DNA is TGCGCCAGCAGCACTGACAGGGCTGGGGCCAACGTCCTGACTTTC. Using reference TRBV5-1 and TRBJ2-6 for the parts outside the CDR3, the full variable domain is KAGVTQTPRYLIKTRGQQVTLSCSPISGHRSVSWYQQTPGQGLQFLFEYFSETQRNKGNFPGRFSGRQFSNSRSEMNVSTLELGDSALYLCASSTDRAGANVLTFGAGSRLTVL.

The chain is built from TRBV5-6 and TRBJ2-7; D perhaps matches TRBD1 (5 bases). V was trimmed by 0 bases and J by 2 bases, leaving 12 bases between them. Germline CDR1 and CDR2: SGHDT and YYEEEE. The CDR3 spans 15 residues. CDR3 protein: CASSLVTTATYEQYF. The CDR3 coding sequence is TGTGCCAGCAGCTTGGTAACGACAGCTACCTACGAGCAGTACTTC.

CDR3 sequence (DNA): TGTGCCAGCAGCTTATTAGGGGCTGAAGCTTTCTTT. Translated: CASSLLGAEAFF. The rearrangement links TRBV7-6 to TRBJ1-1, with D possibly matching TRBD1 (5 bases). Trimming stripped 2 bases from V and 6 bases from J, with 7 bases between. The CDR3 contains 12 residues. Per the germline V gene, CDR1 is SGHVS and CDR2 is FNYEAQ.

The chain uses TRBV11-2 and TRBJ1-1, with D possibly being TRBD1 (6 bases). Per the germline V gene, CDR1 is SGHAT and CDR2 is FQNNGV. The CDR3 contains 15 residues. The V end lost 5 bases, the J end lost 5 bases, and 18 bases lay between the germline ends. The CDR3 reads CASSPKGGGRTEAFF. CDR3 DNA: TGTGCCAGCAGCCCCAAGGGAGGGGGTAGGACTGAAGCTTTCTTT.

The rearrangement joins TRBV9 to TRBJ1-2; D gene ambiguous. The CDR3 sequence is 14 residues long. Germline V lookup: CDR1 SGDLS, CDR2 YYNGEE. Trimming removed 3 bases at V and 5 bases at J, with 14 bases between. CDR3 sequence (DNA): TGTGCCAGCAGCGCCCCCGGGGTACTATATGGCTACACCTTC. Translating it yields CASSAPGVLYGYTF.

The rearrangement uses TRBV11-2 and TRBJ2-2; D might be TRBD1 (6 bases). With 5 bases removed from V and 1 base from J, the gap between germline ends came to 14 bases. The CDR3 loop spans 16 amino acids. Germline V gene data show CDR1 as SGHAT and CDR2 as FQNNGV. The CDR3 protein is CASSKSGVLNTGELFF. In DNA form, the CDR3 reads TGTGCCAGCAGCAAGTCAGGGGTCCTGAACACCGGGGAGCTGTTTTTT.

The V and J genes are TRBV6-5 and TRBJ2-7, with TRBD1 identical over 8 bases. Germline trimming cut 1 base from V and 2 bases from J; bases unmatched to any gene: 7. Per the germline V gene, CDR1 is MNHEY and CDR2 is SVGAGI. CDR3 length equals 16 residues. The CDR3 loop is CASSYFGTGTTYEQYF. The CDR3 DNA reads TGTGCCAGCAGTTACTTTGGGACAGGAACTACCTACGAGCAGTACTTC.

The rearrangement uses TRBV7-9 and TRBJ2-5, with D tentatively TRBD2 (6 bases). CDR1 is SEHNR and CDR2 is FQNEAQ in the germline V gene (reference sequence). The ends were cut back, 5 bases at V and 7 bases at J, with 17 bases in the middle. The CDR3 totals 14 residues. CDR3 in DNA: TGTGCCAGCAGCCCCCAGGTGGGGGGTAGGACCCAGTACTTC. Translation: CASSPQVGGRTQYF.

The gene calls are TRBV10-3 and TRBJ2-7; D is perhaps TRBD2 (6 bases). Between the trimmed V and J ends, which lost 0 bases and 2 bases, there was a span of 11 bases. CDR1 is ENHRY, CDR2 SYGVKD, per germline. The CDR3 has 15 amino acids. The CDR3 region is CAISESWDLPYEQYF. CDR3 nucleotides: TGTGCCATCAGTGAGTCGTGGGACTTGCCCTACGAGCAGTACTTC.

The gene calls are TRBV14 and TRBJ2-3; 8 nucleotides line up with TRBD2. CDR1 and CDR2 (germline): SGHDN, FVKESK. The CDR3 sequence is 16 residues long. Trimming at V came to 3 bases and at J to 0 bases, leaving 5 bases not matched to a gene. Here the CDR3 reads CASSHGRVFSTDTQYF. The CDR3 region has the DNA TGTGCCAGCAGCCACGGGAGGGTCTTTAGCACAGATACGCAGTATTTT.

V and J are TRBV5-6 and TRBJ1-1; possible D gene TRBD1, 6 bases. Trimming left V 3 bases short and J 4 bases short, with 22 bases between. Germline V CDR1 and CDR2: SGHDT, YYEEEE. This CDR3 is built from 17 residues. CDR3 residues: CASSSRTESPLGTEAFF. CDR3 bases: TGTGCCAGCAGCTCTAGGACAGAGTCCCCCCTTGGCACTGAAGCTTTCTTT.

This chain joins TRBV9 and TRBJ2-7; 8 bases are a match to TRBD1. The CDR3 runs 16 residues. V gave up 2 bases and J gave up 5 bases; unmatched junction bases: 12. CDR1 is SGDLS and CDR2 is YYNGEE in the germline V gene. CDR3: CASSVGPGTGFNEQYF. The CDR3 DNA sequence: TGTGCCAGCAGCGTGGGCCCCGGGACAGGTTTCAACGAGCAGTACTTC.

The rearrangement joins TRBV12-5 to TRBJ2-2, with TRBD1 matching over 7 bases. V was clipped by 1 base and J by 6 bases; unmatched bases: 20. Germline V gives CDR1 LGHNT, CDR2 FRNRAP. This CDR3 region has 20 residues. The CDR3 sequence: CASGLARDSEKLRKAGELFF. CDR3 bases: TGTGCTAGTGGTTTGGCCCGGGACAGTGAAAAACTGAGGAAGGCCGGGGAGCTGTTTTTT.

This chain connects TRBV28 to TRBJ1-5; a weak D match, TRBD1 (5 bases). Trimming left V 3 bases short and J 3 bases short, with 15 bases between. The CDR3 consists of 16 residues. Germline CDR1 reads MDHEN; CDR2 reads SYDVKM. CDR3 sequence reads: CASSFPLGEVNQPQHF. CDR3 sequence (DNA): TGTGCCAGCAGTTTCCCGTTAGGGGAGGTCAATCAGCCCCAGCATTTT. Based on the CDR3 plus reference TRBV28 and TRBJ1-5, the full variable domain is DVKVTQSSRYLVKRTGEKVFLECVQDMDHENMFWYRQDPGLGLRLIYFSYDVKMKEKGDIPEGYSVSREKKERFSLILESASTNQTSMYLCASSFPLGEVNQPQHFGDGTRLSIL.

The chain carries TRBV7-9 and TRBJ2-1; tentatively, D is TRBD2 (5 bases). Trimming cost V 7 bases and J 3 bases, with 19 bases left between them. CDR1 SEHNR and CDR2 FQNEAQ come from the germline V gene (reference sequence). There are 16 residues in the CDR3. Here the CDR3 DNA reads TGTGCCAGCACCTTGAGAGCGGACTCCGTCTACAATGAGCAGTTCTTC. The encoded protein is CASTLRADSVYNEQFF.